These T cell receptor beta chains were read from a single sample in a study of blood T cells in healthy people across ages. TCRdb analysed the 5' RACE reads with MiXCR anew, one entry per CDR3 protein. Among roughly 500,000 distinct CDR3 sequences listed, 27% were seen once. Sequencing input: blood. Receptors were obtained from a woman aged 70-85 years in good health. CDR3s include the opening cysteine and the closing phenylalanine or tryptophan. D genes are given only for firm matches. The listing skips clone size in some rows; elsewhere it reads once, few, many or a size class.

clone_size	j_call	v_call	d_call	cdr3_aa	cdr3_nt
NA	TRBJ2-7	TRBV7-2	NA	CASSFIGNRRLLYF	TGTGCCAGCAGCTTTATAGGAAATCGTCGGCTTCTGTACTTC
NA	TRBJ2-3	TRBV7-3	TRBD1	CASSLGTGDFTDTQYF	TGTGCCAGCAGCTTAGGGACAGGGGATTTCACAGATACGCAGTATTTT
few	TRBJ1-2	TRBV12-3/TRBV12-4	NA	CASSSGGNYGYTF	TGTGCCAGCAGCTCGGGCGGTAACTATGGCTACACCTTC
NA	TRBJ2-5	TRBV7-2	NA	CASSLGLLQETQYF	TGTGCCAGCAGCTTAGGACTACTCCAAGAGACCCAGTACTTC
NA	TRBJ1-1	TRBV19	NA	CASSSRVETEAFF	TGTGCCAGTAGTTCCAGGGTAGAAACTGAAGCTTTCTTT
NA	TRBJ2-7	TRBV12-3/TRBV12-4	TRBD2	CASRGLAVGEQYF	TGTGCCAGCAGGGGACTAGCGGTGGGCGAGCAGTACTTC
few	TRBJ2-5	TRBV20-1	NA	CSVGGGGETQYF	TGCAGTGTTGGCGGGGGCGGAGAGACCCAGTACTTC
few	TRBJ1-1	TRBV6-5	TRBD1	CASRVAGGMNTEAFF	TGTGCCAGCAGAGTTGCAGGGGGGATGAACACTGAAGCTTTCTTT
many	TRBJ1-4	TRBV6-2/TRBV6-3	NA	CASSYSRTKLATNEKLFF	TGTGCCAGCAGTTACTCGAGGACAAAATTAGCAACTAATGAAAAACTGTTTTTT
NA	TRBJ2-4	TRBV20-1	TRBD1	CSAPEVQGAKNIQYF	TGCAGTGCCCCGGAGGTACAGGGGGCCAAAAACATTCAGTACTTC
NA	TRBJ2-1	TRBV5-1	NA	CASRPNQGLNNEQFF	TGCGCCAGCAGGCCAAACCAGGGTTTAAACAATGAGCAGTTCTTC
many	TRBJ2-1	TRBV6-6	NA	CASSYGGSSYNEQFF	TGTGCCAGCAGTTACGGGGGGAGCTCCTACAATGAGCAGTTCTTC
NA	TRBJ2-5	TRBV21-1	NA	CASSKAEGFQETQYF	TGTGCCAGCAGCAAAGCTGAGGGCTTCCAAGAGACCCAGTACTTC
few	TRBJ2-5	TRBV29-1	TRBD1	CSVGGTGFSEQYF	TGCAGCGTTGGAGGGACAGGGTTTTCGGAGCAGTACTTC
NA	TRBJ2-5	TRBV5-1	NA	CASSSQGGKETQHF	TGCGCCAGCTCCTCACAGGGCGGCAAAGAGACCCAGCACTTC
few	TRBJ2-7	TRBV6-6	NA	CASSLLDYEQYF	TGTGCCAGTAGTTTATTAGACTACGAGCAGTACTTC
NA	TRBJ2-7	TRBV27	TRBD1	CASRSHSGTGGYEQYF	TGTGCCAGCAGGTCCCACTCCGGGACAGGGGGCTACGAGCAGTACTTC
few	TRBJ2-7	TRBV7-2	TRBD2	CASSLQPLAGDYEQYF	TGTGCCAGCAGCCTTCAACCCCTAGCGGGGGACTACGAGCAGTACTTC
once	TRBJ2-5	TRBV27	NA	CASSIGTALGTQYF	TGTGCCAGCAGTATCGGGACCGCGTTAGGGACCCAGTACTTC
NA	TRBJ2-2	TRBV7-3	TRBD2	CASRAASGGNTGELFF	TGTGCCAGCAGGGCGGCTAGCGGGGGGAACACCGGGGAGCTGTTTTTT
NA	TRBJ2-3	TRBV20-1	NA	CSARGESTDTQYF	TGCAGTGCTAGAGGAGAAAGCACAGATACGCAGTATTTT
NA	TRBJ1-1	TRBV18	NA	CASSPPDTEAFF	TGTGCCAGCTCACCACCGGACACTGAAGCTTTCTTT
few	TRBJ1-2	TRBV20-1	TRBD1	CSAAEQGKFNYGYTF	TGCAGTGCCGCTGAACAGGGGAAATTCAACTATGGCTACACCTTC
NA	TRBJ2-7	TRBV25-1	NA	CASSEIGGGEQYF	TGTGCCAGCAGTGAGATCGGAGGGGGCGAGCAGTACTTC
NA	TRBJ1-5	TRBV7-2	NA	CATARGERGNQPQHF	TGCGCCACCGCCAGGGGTGAGAGAGGGAATCAGCCCCAGCATTTT
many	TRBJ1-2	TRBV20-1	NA	CSAREGNYGYTF	TGCAGTGCTAGAGAAGGGAACTATGGCTACACCTTC
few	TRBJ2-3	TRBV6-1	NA	CASSARQVTDTQYF	TGTGCCAGCAGTGCCAGACAGGTCACAGATACGCAGTATTTT
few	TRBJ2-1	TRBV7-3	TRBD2	CASSPGTSGGVGEQFF	TGTGCCAGCAGCCCCGGGACTAGCGGGGGGGTTGGTGAGCAGTTCTTC